The T cell receptor (beta chain) under discussion was sequenced for a study of T cell repertoires in cytomegalovirus infection. Overall study context: CMV infection and matching HLA type were both indicated by public TCR beta signatures.

Using its own MiXCR run on the reads, TCRdb lists one record per CDR3 protein. The sample contains roughly 150,000 distinct CDR3 sequences, around 22% of which appear only once. The CDR3 totals 14 residues. Germline-derived CDR1 and CDR2 are SEHNR and FQNEAQ (reference sequence). V lost 3 bases to trimming and J lost 0 bases, with 8 bases between them. A few counts support this clonotype. The chain joins TRBV7-9 to TRBJ2-5, with D hard to call. Sequencing input: PBMCs. This receptor was identified in a human donor in good health (CMV status not recorded). Some clones in this sample may be carry-over from other donors' samples. CDR3: CASSLVHDQETQYF. CDR3 sequence (DNA): TGTGCCAGCAGCTTGGTCCATGACCAAGAGACCCAGTACTTC.